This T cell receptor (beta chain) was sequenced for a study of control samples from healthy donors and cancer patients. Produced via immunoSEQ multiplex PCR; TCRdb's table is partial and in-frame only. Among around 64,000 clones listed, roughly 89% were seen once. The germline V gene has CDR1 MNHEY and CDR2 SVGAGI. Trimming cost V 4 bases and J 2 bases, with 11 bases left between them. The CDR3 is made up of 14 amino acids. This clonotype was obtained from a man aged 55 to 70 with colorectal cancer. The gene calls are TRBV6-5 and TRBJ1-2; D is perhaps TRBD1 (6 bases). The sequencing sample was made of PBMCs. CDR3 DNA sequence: TGTGCCAGCAGTTGGGGGGCGGGGAACTATGGCTACACCTTC. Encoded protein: CASSWGAGNYGYTF.